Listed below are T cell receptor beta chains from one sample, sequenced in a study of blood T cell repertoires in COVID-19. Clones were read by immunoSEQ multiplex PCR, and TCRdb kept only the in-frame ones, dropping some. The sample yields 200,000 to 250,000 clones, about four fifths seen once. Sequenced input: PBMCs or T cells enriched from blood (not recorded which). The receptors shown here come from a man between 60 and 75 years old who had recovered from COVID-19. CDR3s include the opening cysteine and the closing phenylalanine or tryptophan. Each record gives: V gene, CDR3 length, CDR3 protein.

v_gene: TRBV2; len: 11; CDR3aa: CASSVRETQYF
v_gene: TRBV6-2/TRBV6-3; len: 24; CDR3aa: CASSPTNGWTGLAGEKSSTDTQYF
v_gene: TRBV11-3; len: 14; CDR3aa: CASSPGQANTEAFF
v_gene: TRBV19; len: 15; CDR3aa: CASSQTQGSYNEQFF
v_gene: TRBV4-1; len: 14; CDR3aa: CASSQDWGDYEQYF
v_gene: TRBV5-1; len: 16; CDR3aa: CASRPTGGTTNEKLFF
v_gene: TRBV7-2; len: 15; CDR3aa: CASSLVGGNTGELFF
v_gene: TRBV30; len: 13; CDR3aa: CAWHLTGAGELFF
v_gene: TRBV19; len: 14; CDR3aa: CASSPGQARNEQYF
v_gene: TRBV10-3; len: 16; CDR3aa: CAISVGTSGAHNEQFF
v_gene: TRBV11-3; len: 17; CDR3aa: CASSLVLLAPSTDTQYF
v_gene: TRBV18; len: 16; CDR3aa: CASSPRQGAATGELFF
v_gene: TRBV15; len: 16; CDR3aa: CATSRGQGATNEKLFF
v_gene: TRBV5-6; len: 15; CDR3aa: CASTNLGGLGTEAFF
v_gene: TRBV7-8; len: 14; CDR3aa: CASSFTGGKAEAFF
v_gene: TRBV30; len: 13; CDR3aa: CAWDRASGNTIYF
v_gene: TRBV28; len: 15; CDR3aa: CASSGGGLSTDTQYF
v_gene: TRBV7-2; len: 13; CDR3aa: CASSFQGTYEQYF
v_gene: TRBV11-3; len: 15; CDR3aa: CASSSRQHGNEKLFF
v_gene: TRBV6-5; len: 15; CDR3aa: CASRYSGTVNTEAFF
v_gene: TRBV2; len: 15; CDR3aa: CASSDISGNYNEQFF
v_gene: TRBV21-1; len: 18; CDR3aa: CASSKRDSGTENTGELFF
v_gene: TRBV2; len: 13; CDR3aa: CASFSGAYNEQFF
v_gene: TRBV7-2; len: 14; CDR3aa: CASSATTGAGIQYF
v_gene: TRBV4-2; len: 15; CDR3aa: CASSTVSSGANVLTF
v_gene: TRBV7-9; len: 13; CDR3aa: CASSLNSNEKLFF
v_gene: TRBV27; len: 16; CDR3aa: CASSIGTGSSYNEQFF
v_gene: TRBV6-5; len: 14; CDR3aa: CASSSRDRGDEQYF
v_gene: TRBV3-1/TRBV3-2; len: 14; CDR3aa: CASSPGGGNTEAFF
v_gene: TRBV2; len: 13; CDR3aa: CASIGTTMHTQYF
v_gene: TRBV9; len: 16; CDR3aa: CASSGSPKLMNTEAFF
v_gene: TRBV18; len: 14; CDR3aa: CASSPSRDNQPQHF
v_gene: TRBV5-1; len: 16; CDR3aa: CASSLEAGGSNYGYTF
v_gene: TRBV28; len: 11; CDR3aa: CASRINTEAFF
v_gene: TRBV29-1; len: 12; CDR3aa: CSVVDRGRGYTF
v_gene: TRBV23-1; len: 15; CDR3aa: CASSQTTGGHQPQHF
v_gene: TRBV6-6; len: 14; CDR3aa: CASRGTALNQPQHF
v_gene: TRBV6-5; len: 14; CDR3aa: CASSYGQVNTEAFF
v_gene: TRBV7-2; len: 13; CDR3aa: CASSPDRNYEQYF
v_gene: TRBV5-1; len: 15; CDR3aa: CASSSRQGAATEAFF
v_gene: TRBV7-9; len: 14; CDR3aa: CASTKPGGRLGYTF
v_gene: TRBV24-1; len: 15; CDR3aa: CATSDPRGGNTEAFF
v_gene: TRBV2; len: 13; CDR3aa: CASSPVADSPLHF
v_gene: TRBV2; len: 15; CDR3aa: CASSDPDRSSYEQYF
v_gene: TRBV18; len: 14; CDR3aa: CASSPTGQGRGYTF